This paragraph covers one T cell receptor (beta chain) sequence. Its recognized antigen is unknown. No base quality information exists; no much larger clone differs at one position. Counted from cysteine to phenylalanine, this CDR3 has 16 amino acids. Of the read, only the CDR3 DNA is kept; its 48 bases are in frame from base 1. According to the germline V gene (reference sequence), CDR1 reads SGHNT and CDR2 reads YYREEE. Trimming leaves V shorter by 5 bases and J shorter by 5 bases, with the junction holding 12 bases beyond the gene matches. This specimen belongs to a study of shared clonotypes between healthy human individuals (dated by TCRdb to about 2020). With regard to the full study: The cohort comprised a couple of women and three men aged 18 to 49 years. Blood TCR repertoires of about five healthy adults were deeply sequenced to estimate repertoire size and the extent of clonotype sharing between individuals. Between about 0.85 and 9.5 billion PBMCs per donor were obtained by leukapheresis. Different laboratories and diverse techniques were used to prepare libraries and sequence TCR repertoires, to increase sequencing depth and limit assay-specific biases. For each donor, three plates each were used for CD4 naive and CD4 memory, two plates were used for CD8 naive, and one plate was used for CD8 memory.

TCR CDR3 regions were amplified from genomic DNA by multiplex PCR using the deep immunoSEQ assay. For each cell subset, the extracted genomic DNA was distributed evenly across all wells of several immunoSEQ 96-well plates, and each plate served as one replicate. For sorted subsets, each replicate PCR was loaded with around 220 ng genomic DNA, equivalent to approximately 33,000 T cell genomes. Purified libraries were measured with a Qubit 3.0 fluorometer, size-checked on a Bioanalyzer 2100, and measured again with the KAPA Library Quantification kit. Each immunoSEQ 96-well plate was sequenced on its own single-read 150-cycle Illumina NextSeq 550 flow cell. Concerning the study's data processing: Because the immunoSEQ output included only junctional sequences and no quality scores, the filtering could not be the same as the filtering used for full-length reads. Sequences were annotated with PyIR, a Python wrapper for IgBLAST v1.9, and V/J genes and CDR3 were assigned using IMGT germline references. Reads with weak V/J assignments (E-value above 1e-6), missing CDR3, stop codons, out-of-frame junctions, or ambiguous translated residues were removed. V3J clonotypes were defined by identical inferred V gene, J gene, and CDR3 amino acid sequence. To compute the percentage overlap between repertoires, the number of shared unique clonotypes was divided by the size of the smaller repertoire. Repertoire richness was assessed with RTK rarefaction, the Chao1 estimator, and Recon v2.1 estimates of unobserved clonotypes. Generation probabilities were computed with OLGA for all TCRbeta clonotypes obtained by the gDNA method from several donors. Not all clones reach the TCRdb copy of this immuneACCESS table, which keeps in-frame sequences only. Checked studies attribute under half of the gap to unresolved V genes and leave the rest unexplained. V and J calls and clone size are given by that table; D and trimming were obtained from the DNA. The table for this sample lists roughly 2.5 million clones; roughly nine tenths of them were counted only once. Over 0.12% of the sample lies in the top ten.

What the work shows at the level of the full study, not this receptor alone: Compared with non-shared clonotypes, the clonotypes found in all four sorted-subset donors had higher generation probabilities. Sampling was restricted to blood, and TCR repertoires in tissue are likely to differ from TCR repertoires in blood. Because the study included a small number of donors, the genetic and exposure-history diversity represented was limited. Larger estimated clonotype richness was generally found for naive subsets than for memory subsets. Based on pairwise subsampling, the degree of clonotype sharing among donors was expected to be affected by sequencing depth. Rarefaction of sorted-subset datasets indicated incomplete sequencing despite the large sequencing depth. When several donors were compared, the shared fraction of clonotypes was roughly 4.8% for naive CD4, approximately 3.5% for naive CD8, 2% to 2.5% for memory CD4, and 0.3% to 0.5% for memory CD8.

The donors were healthy, HIV-negative adults who had no recently reported acute infections or vaccinations. Every donor was a Caucasian adult residing in Nashville, Tennessee, USA. CD4+ T cells were enriched by magnetic negative selection, after which naive cells were positively selected on CD45RA and the negative fraction was taken as the memory subset. Blood was obtained by leukapheresis, after which PBMCs were separated by Ficoll-Histopaque density gradient centrifugation and cryopreserved in liquid nitrogen vapor phase. Analytical flow cytometry was used to check the purity and quantity of every magnetically sorted T cell population. Each sorted fraction had its genomic DNA isolated and then quantified by UV absorbance on a Nanodrop 2000c.

The sample was naive CD4+ T cells sorted from blood. Per the publication, the cell subset or site label means: CD45RA+ positively selected. This TCR came from a man younger than 35 in good health. This sequence uses TRBV5-4 and TRBJ2-1, and 8 junction bases match TRBD2. The CDR3 protein sequence reads: CASSSERETFHNEQFF. The nucleotides are TGTGCCAGCAGTTCCGAGCGGGAGACCTTTCACAATGAGCAGTTCTTC.